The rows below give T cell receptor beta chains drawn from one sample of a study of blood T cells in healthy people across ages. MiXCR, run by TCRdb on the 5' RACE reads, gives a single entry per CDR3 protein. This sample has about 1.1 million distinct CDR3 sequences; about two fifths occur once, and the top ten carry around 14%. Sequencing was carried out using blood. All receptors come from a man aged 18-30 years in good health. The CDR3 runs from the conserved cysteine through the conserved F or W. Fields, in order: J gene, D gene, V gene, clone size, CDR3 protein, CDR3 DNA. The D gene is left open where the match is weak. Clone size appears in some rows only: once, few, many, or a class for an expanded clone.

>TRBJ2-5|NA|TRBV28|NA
CASSPPGTSETQYF
TGTGCCAGCAGCCCCCCTGGGACTTCAGAGACCCAGTACTTC
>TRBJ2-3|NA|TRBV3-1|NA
CASGQDLRGDTQYF
TGTGCCAGCGGCCAAGATCTTCGGGGGGATACGCAGTATTTT
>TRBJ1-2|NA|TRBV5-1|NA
CASSSEIYPNGYTF
TGCGCCAGCAGCTCGGAAATTTACCCCAATGGCTACACCTTC
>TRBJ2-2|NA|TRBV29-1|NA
CSIERQTNTGELFF
TGCAGCATTGAAAGGCAGACGAACACCGGGGAGCTGTTTTTT
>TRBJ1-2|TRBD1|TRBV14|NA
CASSRARTDRGSYGYTF
TGTGCCAGCAGCCGAGCGAGAACGGACAGGGGCTCCTATGGCTACACCTTC
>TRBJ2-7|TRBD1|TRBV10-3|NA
CATGQGRTFDEQYF
TGTGCCACCGGACAGGGAAGGACGTTCGACGAGCAGTACTTC
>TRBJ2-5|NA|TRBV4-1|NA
CASSPKLPGQQETQYF
TGCGCCAGCAGCCCGAAACTACCGGGACAACAAGAGACCCAGTACTTC
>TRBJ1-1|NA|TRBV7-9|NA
CASTVDSSSEAFF
TGTGCCAGCACCGTCGACAGCTCCTCGGAAGCTTTCTTT
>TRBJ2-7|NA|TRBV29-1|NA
CSVGVRKDEQYF
TGCAGCGTTGGTGTGAGAAAGGACGAGCAGTACTTC
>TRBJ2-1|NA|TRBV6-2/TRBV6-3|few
CASSYREPIALNEQFF
TGTGCCAGCAGTTACCGGGAGCCAATAGCGCTAAATGAGCAGTTCTTC
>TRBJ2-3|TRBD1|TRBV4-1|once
CASSQNVGGPSTDTQYF
TGCGCCAGCAGCCAAAACGTAGGGGGCCCAAGCACAGATACGCAGTATTTT
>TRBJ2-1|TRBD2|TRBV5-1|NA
CASSTPSGGGSYNEQFF
TGCGCCAGCAGCACCCCTAGCGGGGGGGGCTCCTACAATGAGCAGTTCTTC
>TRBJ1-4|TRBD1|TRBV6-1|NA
CASTQGGVSDEKLFF
TGTGCCAGCACCCAGGGGGGGGTTTCGGATGAAAAACTGTTTTTT
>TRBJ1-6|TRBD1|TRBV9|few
CASSERRTGASPLHF
TGTGCCAGCAGCGAAAGGAGGACAGGGGCTTCACCCCTCCACTTT
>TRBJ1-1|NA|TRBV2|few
CASRSQRNTEAFF
TGTGCCAGCAGGTCGCAGAGAAACACTGAAGCTTTCTTT
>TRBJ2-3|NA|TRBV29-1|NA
CAEKGGSTDTQYF
TGCGCGGAAAAGGGGGGCTCGACAGATACGCAGTATTTT
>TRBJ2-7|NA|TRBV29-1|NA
CSVEYLYEQYF
TGCAGCGTTGAATACCTTTACGAGCAGTACTTC
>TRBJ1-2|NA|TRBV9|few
CASGGGHYGYTF
TGTGCCAGCGGGGGAGGTCACTATGGCTACACCTTC
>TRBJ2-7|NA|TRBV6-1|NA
CATTGSFTDQDEQYF
TGTGCCACAACAGGCAGCTTTACGGATCAGGACGAGCAGTACTTC
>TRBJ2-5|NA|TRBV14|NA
CASSQDLMETQYF
TGTGCCAGCAGCCAAGATCTTATGGAGACCCAGTACTTC
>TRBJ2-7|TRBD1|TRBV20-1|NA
CSATEVTGGHEQYF
TGCAGTGCTACAGAGGTGACAGGGGGCCACGAGCAGTACTTC
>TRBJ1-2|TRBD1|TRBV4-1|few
CASSPPTGTNYGYTF
TGCGCCAGCAGCCCACCGACAGGGACTAACTATGGCTACACCTTC
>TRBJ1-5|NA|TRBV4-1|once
CASSPEEGPLNQPQHF
TGCGCCAGCAGCCCGGAGGAAGGGCCCCTCAATCAGCCCCAGCATTTT
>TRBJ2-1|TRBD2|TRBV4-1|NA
CASSQDHRGGPHNEQFF
TGCGCCAGCAGCCAAGATCATCGGGGGGGGCCCCACAATGAGCAGTTCTTC
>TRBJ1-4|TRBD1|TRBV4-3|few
CASSHTGGAPEKLFF
TGCGCCAGCAGCCATACAGGGGGCGCGCCTGAAAAACTGTTTTTT
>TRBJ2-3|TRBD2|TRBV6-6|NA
CASTPGLGEGTQYF
TGTGCCAGCACTCCCGGACTGGGGGAGGGTACGCAGTATTTT
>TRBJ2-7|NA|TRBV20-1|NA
CSAPTSARTYEQYF
TGCAGTGCACCGACTTCGGCCAGGACCTACGAGCAGTACTTC
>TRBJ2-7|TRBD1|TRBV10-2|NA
CASRDRVYEQYF
TGCGCCAGCCGGGACAGGGTCTACGAGCAGTACTTC
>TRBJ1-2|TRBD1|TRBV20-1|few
CSARSGTGGNNYGYTF
TGCAGTGCTAGATCCGGGACAGGGGGCAATAACTATGGCTACACCTTC
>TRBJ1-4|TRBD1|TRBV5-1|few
CASSTTGGEGEKLFF
TGCGCCAGCAGCACCACAGGGGGCGAAGGGGAAAAACTGTTTTTT
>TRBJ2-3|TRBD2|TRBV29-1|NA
CSVGPGGAVHGTDTQYF
TGCAGCGTTGGCCCCGGGGGGGCAGTTCATGGAACAGATACGCAGTATTTT
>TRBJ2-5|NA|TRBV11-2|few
CASSTIRGIQETQYF
TGTGCCAGCAGCACCATAAGAGGGATACAAGAGACCCAGTACTTC
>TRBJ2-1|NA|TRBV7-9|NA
CASSVGRAEYNEQFF
TGTGCCAGCAGCGTGGGACGAGCGGAGTACAATGAGCAGTTCTTC
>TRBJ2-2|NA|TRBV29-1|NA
CSVEDSIAATGELFF
TGCAGCGTTGAAGATTCGATCGCGGCAACCGGGGAGCTGTTTTTT
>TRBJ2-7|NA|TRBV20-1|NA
CSAGALNYEQYF
TGCAGTGCTGGGGCTCTGAACTACGAGCAGTACTTC
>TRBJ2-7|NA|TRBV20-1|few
CSASGIYEQYF
TGCAGTGCTAGTGGGATTTACGAGCAGTACTTC
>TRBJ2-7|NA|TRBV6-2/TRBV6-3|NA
CASAQASYEQYF
TGTGCCAGCGCACAGGCTTCCTACGAGCAGTACTTC
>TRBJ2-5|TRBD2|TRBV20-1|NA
CSANDSGGSTQYF
TGCAGTGCTAATGATAGCGGGGGATCGACCCAGTACTTC
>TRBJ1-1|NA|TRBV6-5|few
CASSPRGYEAFF
TGTGCCAGCAGCCCCCGGGGCTATGAAGCTTTCTTT
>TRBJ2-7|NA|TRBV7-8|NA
CASSLGRLGTYEQYF
TGTGCCAGCAGCTTAGGGCGCTTGGGTACCTACGAGCAGTACTTC
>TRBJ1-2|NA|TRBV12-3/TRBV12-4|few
CASSSPGLNYGYTF
TGTGCCAGCAGTTCTCCAGGCTTAAACTATGGCTACACCTTC
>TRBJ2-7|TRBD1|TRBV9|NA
CASSVAKDRPSYEQYF
TGTGCCAGCAGCGTAGCCAAGGACAGGCCTTCCTACGAGCAGTACTTC
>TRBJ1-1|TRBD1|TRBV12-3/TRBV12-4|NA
CASSFGTGAKDTEAFF
TGTGCCAGCAGTTTCGGGACAGGGGCAAAGGATACTGAAGCTTTCTTT
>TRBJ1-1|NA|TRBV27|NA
CASSAVGLGSGNTEAFF
TGTGCCAGCAGTGCAGTGGGTTTGGGGTCGGGGAACACTGAAGCTTTCTTT
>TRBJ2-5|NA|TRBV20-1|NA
CSARDPAEIEETQYF
TGCAGTGCTAGAGATCCAGCAGAGATAGAAGAGACCCAGTACTTC
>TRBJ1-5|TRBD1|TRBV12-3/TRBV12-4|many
CASRSGTAYQPQHF
TGTGCCAGCAGATCCGGGACAGCTTACCAGCCCCAGCATTTT
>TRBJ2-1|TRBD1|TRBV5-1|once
CASSVSTGGDEQFF
TGCGCCAGCAGCGTTTCCACAGGGGGCGATGAGCAGTTCTTC
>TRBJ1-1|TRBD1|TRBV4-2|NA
CASSQGTGALNTEAFF
TGTGCCAGCAGCCAAGGGACAGGGGCCCTGAACACTGAAGCTTTCTTT
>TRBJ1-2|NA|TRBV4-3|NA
CASSPNTGSYGYTF
TGCGCCAGCAGTCCAAACACAGGCTCCTATGGCTACACCTTC
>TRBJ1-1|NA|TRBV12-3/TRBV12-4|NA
CASSLGGGWANTEAFF
TGTGCCAGCAGTTTAGGGGGGGGTTGGGCGAACACTGAAGCTTTCTTT
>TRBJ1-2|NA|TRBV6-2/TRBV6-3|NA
CASSYTVHYGYTF
TGTGCCAGCAGTTACACAGTTCACTATGGCTACACCTTC